These 5 T cell receptor beta chains originate from one sample sequenced in a study of blood T cells in healthy people across ages. A sample-barcoded 5' primer and a J-beta primer mix were used in a second PCR of roughly 7 to 12 cycles. TCRdb re-analysed the 5' RACE reads in MiXCR, keeping a single row per CDR3 protein. The sample has approximately 800,000 distinct CDR3 sequences, 56% seen once. The sample consisted of blood. These receptors were taken from a man aged 35 to 55 in good health.

The chain combines TRBV5-1 with TRBJ2-1; D remains ambiguous. The germline V and J ends were trimmed by 4 bases and 8 bases, with 10 bases remaining between them. The CDR3 contains 12 residues. CDR1 SGHRS and CDR2 YFSETQ come from the germline V gene. Here the CDR3 DNA reads TGCGCCAGCAGCCTCGCCAGCCATGAGCAGTTCTTC. Amino acid sequence: CASSLASHEQFF.

This chain joins TRBV28 and TRBJ2-6; D unclear. The germline CDR1 and CDR2 sequences are MDHEN and SYDVKM. This CDR3 has 14 amino acids. Trimming shortened V by 3 bases and J by 1 base, and 4 bases separated the two germline ends. The CDR3 is CASSFWSGANVLTF. The CDR3 nucleotides read TGTGCCAGCAGTTTTTGGTCTGGGGCCAACGTCCTGACTTTC.

The V gene is TRBV2, the J gene TRBJ1-2, with TRBD1 matching 9 bases. V shed 7 bases, J shed 0 bases, and the junction held 6 bases outside the gene matches. The CDR3 extends over 15 amino acids. In germline, CDR1 is SNHLY, CDR2 FYNNEI. CDR3 residues: CASKPDRGANYGYTF. In DNA, the CDR3 is TGTGCCAGCAAACCAGACAGGGGGGCTAACTATGGCTACACCTTC.

This clonotype was seen more than once but under ten times. This chain connects TRBV16 to TRBJ2-7; D ambiguous. The last part of the DNA fits TRBJ2-5 better; the J call may be wrong. The CDR3 extends over 12 amino acids. CDR1 is KGHSY and CDR2 is FQNENV in the germline V gene. The CDR3 nucleotides read TGTGCCAGCAGCCAATCAGGAGAGACCCAGTACTTC. It yields the protein CASSQSGETQYF.

Details on this clonotype: This may come from a read error, since a much larger clone is one base off. The chain uses TRBV20-1 and TRBJ2-1, with TRBD2 matching 8 bases. V trimming: 0 bases; J trimming: 5 bases; junction bases outside the gene matches: 6. The CDR3 extends over 15 amino acids. Looked up from germline, CDR1 is DFQATT and CDR2 is SNEGSKA (reference sequence). As DNA, the CDR3 is TGCAGTGCTAGAGATGTGTCGGGAGGGGACAATGAGCAGTTCTTC. Translating it yields CSARDVSGGDNEQFF.